These 29 T cell receptor beta chains came from one sample sequenced in a study of T-cell memory formation after mild COVID-19. TCRdb re-called the 5' RACE reads through MiXCR, storing one row per CDR3 protein. Here the sample spans a few hundred thousand distinct CDR3 sequences, approximately 16% being singletons. Source material: PBMCs or a T cell subset sorted from them (not recorded which). These TCRs come from a man between 18 and 29 years old who had mild COVID-19 (a few samples of this study predate the infection). Cell type and time point are not known.

This clonotype was seen a handful of times. The V call is TRBV9, the J call TRBJ2-7; D remains ambiguous. CDR3 length: 11 residues. Trimming shortened V by 4 bases and J by 1 base, and 3 bases separated the two germline ends. Germline V gene sequence: CDR1 SGDLS, CDR2 YYNGEE. CDR3 in DNA: TGTGCCAGCAGCATATCCTACGAGCAGTACTTC. Protein: CASSISYEQYF.

The chain links TRBV5-1 to TRBJ2-5; D might be TRBD2 (7 bases). CDR3 length: 17 residues. Germline V gene sequence: CDR1 SGHRS, CDR2 YFSETQ. V gave up 0 bases and J gave up 3 bases, with 18 bases separating them. CDR3 coding DNA: TGCGCCAGCAGCTTGGACGTGGGGGGGCCGTCCGAAGAGACCCAGTACTTC. Its protein product is CASSLDVGGPSEETQYF.

This chain joins TRBV11-2 and TRBJ2-1, with D maybe TRBD2 (6 bases). There are 14 residues in the CDR3. V was clipped by 4 bases and J by 9 bases, with 16 bases between them. The germline V gene has CDR1 SGHAT and CDR2 FQNNGV. CDR3 loop: CASSSRTGVGEQFF. In nucleotides, the CDR3 is TGTGCCAGCAGCTCGCGAACGGGGGTAGGTGAGCAGTTCTTC.

V usage is TRBV20-1 and J usage is TRBJ1-1, with D uncertain. V shed 0 bases and J shed 1 base, with 9 bases lying between them. CDR3 length: 14 amino acids. Germline CDR1 is DFQATT and CDR2 is SNEGSKA (reference sequence). The CDR3 loop reads CSARDITKNTEAFF. DNA for the CDR3: TGCAGTGCTAGAGATATCACCAAGAACACTGAAGCTTTCTTT.

This clonotype was picked up a small number of times. The rearrangement links TRBV10-3 to TRBJ1-1; maybe TRBD1 (5 bases). The CDR3 is 14 residues long. V was shortened by 2 bases and J by 3 bases, with 10 bases between the two germline ends. The germline CDR1 and CDR2 sequences are ENHRY and SYGVKD. In DNA form, the CDR3 reads TGTGCCATCAGTGAGCGTGGGGGGGACACTGAAGCTTTCTTT. It encodes CAISERGGDTEAFF.

This clonotype was seen a few times. The V call is TRBV9, the J call TRBJ2-1, with 8 positions matching TRBD2. V dropped 1 base and J dropped 5; count of bases not matched to a gene: 5. The CDR3 consists of 15 residues. Germline CDR1 SGDLS, CDR2 YYNGEE. The DNA for the CDR3 is TGTGCCAGCAGCGTACAAGCGGGGGTAAACAATGAGCAGTTCTTC. Translated, it gives CASSVQAGVNNEQFF.

The chain has TRBV14 and TRBJ2-5; D gene uncertain. CDR3 length: 13 amino acids. V lost 1 base to trimming and J lost 3 bases, with 6 bases between them. Per germline, CDR1 SGHDN and CDR2 FVKESK. CDR3 nucleotides: TGTGCCAGCAGCCAAGCTCCCAAAGAGACCCAGTACTTC. Its translation is CASSQAPKETQYF. Combining the CDR3 with reference TRBV14 and TRBJ2-5 gives the whole variable domain EAGVTQFPSHSVIEKGQTVTLRCDPISGHDNLYWYRRVMGKEIKFLLHFVKESKQDESGMPNNRFLAERTGGTYSTLKVQPAELEDSGVYFCASSQAPKETQYFGPGTRLLVL.

The V gene is TRBV12-3 or TRBV12-4, the J gene TRBJ2-5; 7 bases match TRBD2. The CDR3 totals 14 residues. V gave up 10 bases and J gave up 5 bases; unmatched junction bases: 13. The CDR3 here is CATLLGGSGETQYF. CDR3 DNA: TGTGCCACCTTGCTGGGAGGGTCTGGGGAGACCCAGTACTTC.

This chain uses TRBV6-1 with TRBJ1-2, with D perhaps matching TRBD1 (5 bases). The CDR3 is 13 residues long. Trimming removed 6 bases at V and 4 bases at J, with 12 bases between. Germline CDR1 reads MNHNS; CDR2 reads SASEGT. The DNA for the CDR3 is TGTGCCAGCAGGGGACGTTATGGCTATGGCTACACCTTC. This codes for CASRGRYGYGYTF.

V usage is TRBV20-1 and J usage is TRBJ2-7, with D tentatively TRBD1 (8 bases). The CDR3 runs to 13 residues. V was cut by 4 bases and J by 6 bases, with 16 bases left in between. CDR1 DFQATT and CDR2 SNEGSKA come from the germline V gene (reference sequence). The CDR3 DNA reads TGCAGTGCTACCCTGGACAGGGAGGGCGAGCAGTACTTC. Amino acid sequence: CSATLDREGEQYF.

The V gene is TRBV7-9, the J gene TRBJ2-1; TRBD1 might be the D (6 bases). CDR1 and CDR2 (germline): SEHNR, FQNEAQ (reference sequence). Trimming pared 1 base from V and 5 bases from J, leaving 15 bases between. The CDR3 is 16 amino acids. The CDR3 DNA is TGTGCCAGCAGCTTAGTGAGGGGGACAACTAACAATGAGCAGTTCTTC. Its protein product is CASSLVRGTTNNEQFF.

The rearrangement uses TRBV28 and TRBJ2-2, with 8 bases lining up with TRBD1. Losses at the gene ends were 7 bases for V and 10 bases for J; bases not matched to a gene: 11. Germline assignment: CDR1 MDHEN and CDR2 SYDVKM. This CDR3 contains 14 residues. The CDR3 DNA reads TGTGCCAGCACCCCCAGACAGGGGTATGTGGAGCTGTTTTTT. Translation: CASTPRQGYVELFF. The variable domain in full, completed from reference TRBV28 and TRBJ2-2, reads DVKVTQSSRYLVKRTGEKVFLECVQDMDHENMFWYRQDPGLGLRLIYFSYDVKMKEKGDIPEGYSVSREKKERFSLILESASTNQTSMYLCASTPRQGYVELFFGEGSRLTVL.

The J gene is TRBJ2-5, the V gene TRBV6-2 or TRBV6-3; D call uncertain. CDR3 size: 13 residues. The V gene lost 3 bases and the J gene lost 5 bases, with 10 bases spanning the gap. Germline assignment: CDR1 MNHEY and CDR2 SVGEGT. CDR3 in amino acids: CASSYWEMETQYF. The CDR3 DNA reads as TGTGCCAGCAGTTATTGGGAAATGGAGACCCAGTACTTC.

The chain recombines TRBV13 with TRBJ1-2; 7 bases line up with TRBD1. This CDR3 has 12 amino acids. Germline V CDR1 and CDR2: PRHDT, FYEKMQ (reference sequence). The V and J ends lost 4 bases and 8 bases, in that order; junction bases with no gene match: 4. The CDR3 spells CASSSTGVGYTF. The CDR3 nucleotides read TGTGCCAGCAGCTCCACAGGGGTAGGCTACACCTTC. Based on the CDR3 plus reference TRBV13 and TRBJ1-2, the full variable domain is AAGVIQSPRHLIKEKRETATLKCYPIPRHDTVYWYQQGPGQDPQFLISFYEKMQSDKGSIPDRFSAQQFSDYHSELNMSSLELGDSALYFCASSSTGVGYTFGSGTRLTVV.

This clonotype was counted only a few times. The V and J genes are TRBV6-5 and TRBJ1-1; 8 bases line up with TRBD1. The V segment lost 2 bases and the J segment 4 bases; nucleotides outside the gene matches: 9. Germline V gene sequence: CDR1 MNHEY, CDR2 SVGAGI. The CDR3 is made up of 16 amino acids. CDR3 amino acids: CASSYTRGQGGTEAFF. CDR3 coding DNA: TGTGCCAGCAGTTACACCAGGGGGCAGGGGGGCACTGAAGCTTTCTTT.

The CDR3 sequence: CASSPPDASNEQYF. CDR3 nucleotide sequence: TGTGCCAGCAGCCCCCCCGACGCGAGCAACGAGCAGTACTTC. V usage is TRBV13 and J usage is TRBJ2-7; no firm D call. Trimming removed 5 bases at V and 5 bases at J, with 16 bases between. This CDR3 is built from 14 residues. The germline V gene encodes CDR1 PRHDT and CDR2 FYEKMQ (reference sequence).

In its sample, this clonotype was seen a few times. The gene calls are TRBV27 and TRBJ2-1; D might be TRBD2 (5 bases). This CDR3 comprises 18 residues. Germline V gene lookup returns CDR1 MNHEY and CDR2 SMNVEV (reference sequence). The V end was cut by 2 bases, the J end by 3 bases, with 20 bases between. In nucleotides, the CDR3 is TGTGCCAGCAGTTTAAAGGTTGTAAGGGAGAAGGACTACAATGAGCAGTTCTTC. This gives the protein CASSLKVVREKDYNEQFF.

The gene calls are TRBV19 and TRBJ1-1, with TRBD1 matching 11 bases. V gave up 3 bases and J gave up 3 bases; unmatched junction bases: 6. In germline, CDR1 is LNHDA, CDR2 SQIVND (reference sequence). The CDR3 runs 16 residues. CDR3 region: CASSIGGTGGYTEAFF. The DNA for the CDR3 is TGTGCCAGTAGTATTGGAGGGACAGGGGGTTACACTGAAGCTTTCTTT.

This chain connects TRBV5-1 to TRBJ1-1, with 7 nucleotides matching TRBD1. With 3 bases clipped from V and 7 bases from J, the junction kept 6 bases outside the gene matches. The CDR3 consists of 13 residues. Germline CDR1 is SGHRS and CDR2 is YFSETQ. This CDR3 reads CASSSSGTVEAFF. CDR3 coding DNA: TGCGCCAGCAGCTCGTCCGGGACAGTTGAAGCTTTCTTT.

V is TRBV6-2 or TRBV6-3 and J is TRBJ1-5, with 7 bases identical to TRBD1. This CDR3 region has 16 residues. V was clipped by 6 bases and J by 4 bases; unmatched bases: 12. Germline V gene data show CDR1 as MNHEY and CDR2 as SVGEGT. The DNA for the CDR3 is TGTGCCAGCAGCCAAAAGACCGGGACAGTAAATCAGCCCCAGCATTTT. Translated, it gives CASSQKTGTVNQPQHF.

This clonotype showed up just a few times. This chain uses TRBV18 with TRBJ1-3; possibly TRBD1 for D (5 bases). V lost 1 base, J lost 4 bases, and 11 bases lay in between. The CDR3 contains 15 residues. Germline CDR1 is KGHSH and CDR2 is LQKENI. The CDR3 loop is CASSPRTPDGNTIYF. Here the CDR3 DNA reads TGTGCCAGCTCACCACGGACACCGGACGGAAACACCATATATTTT. The whole variable domain, remainder taken from reference TRBV18 and TRBJ1-3, is NAGVMQNPRHLVRRRGQEARLRCSPMKGHSHVYWYRQLPEEGLKFMVYLQKENIIDESGMPKERFSAEFPKEGPSILRIQQVVRGDSAAYFCASSPRTPDGNTIYFGEGSWLTVV.

This clonotype was counted only a few times. The genes are TRBV7-9 and TRBJ1-1, with TRBD1 matching 7 bases. Germline CDR1 is SEHNR and CDR2 is FQNEAQ (reference sequence). CDR3 size: 14 residues. Trimming at V came to 5 bases and at J to 4 bases, leaving 7 bases not matched to a gene. The CDR3 nucleotides are TGTGCCAGCAGCGACACCACAGGGGTCACTGAAGCTTTCTTT. Translating gives CASSDTTGVTEAFF. Complete variable domain (other parts from reference TRBV7-9 and TRBJ1-1): DTGVSQNPRHKITKRGQNVTFRCDPISEHNRLYWYRQTLGQGPEFLTYFQNEAQLEKSRLLSDRFSAERPKGSFSTLEIQRTEQGDSAMYLCASSDTTGVTEAFFGQGTRLTVV.

This clonotype has ten or more counts. The chain couples TRBV5-1 to TRBJ2-3; D is uncertain. The CDR3 loop spans 13 amino acids. Per the germline V gene, CDR1 is SGHRS and CDR2 is YFSETQ. Trimming stripped 0 bases from V and 3 bases from J, with 5 bases between. CDR3 DNA: TGCGCCAGCAGCTTGGACTGGACAGATACGCAGTATTTT. Protein: CASSLDWTDTQYF. The variable domain in full, completed from reference TRBV5-1 and TRBJ2-3, reads KAGVTQTPRYLIKTRGQQVTLSCSPISGHRSVSWYQQTPGQGLQFLFEYFSETQRNKGNFPGRFSGRQFSNSRSEMNVSTLELGDSALYLCASSLDWTDTQYFGPGTRLTVL.

This clonotype was detected a few times. This rearrangement joins TRBV7-9 to TRBJ1-5; tentative D call: TRBD1 (5 bases). The CDR3 is 13 amino acids. Per the germline V gene, CDR1 is SEHNR and CDR2 is FQNEAQ (reference sequence). Between the trimmed V and J ends, which lost 2 bases and 4 bases, there was a span of 6 bases. The CDR3 is CASSLWGNQPQHF. The CDR3 DNA reads TGTGCCAGCAGCTTATGGGGGAATCAGCCCCAGCATTTT.

This chain links TRBV18 with TRBJ1-1; tentatively, D is TRBD1 (5 bases). With 0 bases removed from V and 3 bases from J, the gap between germline ends came to 11 bases. This CDR3 is built from 15 residues. Germline V CDR1 and CDR2: KGHSH, LQKENI. The CDR3 region has the DNA TGTGCCAGCTCACCACCGAACAGGTTTGACACTGAAGCTTTCTTT. Its protein product is CASSPPNRFDTEAFF.

This clonotype was seen many times. The rearrangement joins TRBV10-3 to TRBJ2-1, with unresolved D. Trimming took 8 bases from V and 0 from J, leaving 26 bases between them. CDR3 length equals 19 residues. Germline-derived CDR1 and CDR2 are ENHRY and SYGVKD. The CDR3 DNA reads TGTGCCATCGCGGAGACCGCAAGACCTTTGGCTGGCTCCTACAATGAGCAGTTCTTC. Protein: CAIAETARPLAGSYNEQFF.

This clonotype was seen at least ten times. The chain joins TRBV7-7 to TRBJ2-7; 8 bases are a match to TRBD1. Germline CDR1 and CDR2: SSHAT and FNYEAQ (reference sequence). This CDR3 is built from 15 residues. The J segment lost 2 bases and the V segment lost 3 bases, leaving 6 bases of the junction unmatched. The CDR3 nucleotides read TGTGCCAGCAGCTTCGGACAGGGAGATACCTACGAGCAGTACTTC. It yields the protein CASSFGQGDTYEQYF. Full variable domain (rest looked up from reference TRBV7-7 and TRBJ2-7): GAGVSQSPRYKVTKRGQDVTLRCDPISSHATLYWYQQALGQGPEFLTYFNYEAQPDKSGLPSDRFSAERPEGSISTLTIQRTEQRDSAMYRCASSFGQGDTYEQYFGPGTRLTVT.

This clonotype was detected only a few times. This chain uses TRBV12-5 with TRBJ2-3; D not certain. V shed 3 bases and J shed 6 bases, with 10 bases lying between them. The CDR3 extends over 13 amino acids. From germline, CDR1 is LGHNT and CDR2 FRNRAP. The DNA for the CDR3 is TGTGCTAGTGGTTTACCCCCACAGGATACGCAGTATTTT. The encoded protein is CASGLPPQDTQYF.

The chain has TRBV4-3 and TRBJ1-1; D may be TRBD1 (5 bases). This CDR3 contains 15 residues. The germline V gene has CDR1 LGHNA and CDR2 YSLEER. Trimming pared 4 bases from V and 3 bases from J, leaving 15 bases between. The CDR3 region is CASSPPGADDTEAFF. CDR3 nucleotides: TGCGCCAGCAGCCCCCCTGGGGCCGATGACACTGAAGCTTTCTTT.